These 16 T cell receptor beta chains share one sample of origin, sequenced in a study of T cells in tumors after PD-1 blockade. Assay: immunoSEQ multiplex PCR; the TCRdb copy retains only in-frame clones and omits some. The sample shows over 20,000 clones, 65% to 85% of them seen only once. The specimen comprised PBMCs, sampled after anti-PD-1 treatment. These receptors were collected from a human donor with basal cell carcinoma.

CDR3 in DNA: TGTGCCAGCAGCCAAGGCGGGGTCCGCACAGATACGCAGTATTTT. It yields the protein CASSQGGVRTDTQYF. The chain is built from TRBV3-1 (or the pseudogene TRBV3-2) and TRBJ2-3, with a possible D match to TRBD2 (6 bases). Trimming left V 1 base short and J 1 base short, with 9 bases between. The CDR3 is 15 amino acids. The germline V gene encodes CDR1 LGHDT and CDR2 YNNKEL (reference sequence).

This clone was detected once. The chain carries TRBV5-1 and TRBJ2-3; 10 nucleotides align to TRBD1. V gave up 3 bases and J gave up 2 bases; unmatched junction bases: 6. CDR3 length: 16 amino acids. The germline V gene encodes CDR1 SGHRS and CDR2 YFSETQ. DNA for the CDR3: TGCGCCAGCAGCTCGACCGGGACAGGGGCCACAGATACGCAGTATTTT. Protein: CASSSTGTGATDTQYF.

The chain joins TRBV19 to TRBJ2-1, with 9 nucleotides matching TRBD2. Germline loops: CDR1 LNHDA, CDR2 SQIVND (reference sequence). V gave up 10 bases and J gave up 6 bases; unmatched junction bases: 7. This CDR3 region has 13 residues. The chain's CDR3 is CATGTSYSNEQFF. In nucleotides, the CDR3 is TGTGCCACTGGGACTAGCTATTCCAATGAGCAGTTCTTC.

This sequence joins TRBV9 and TRBJ2-7; 13 nucleotides agree with TRBD2. J gave up 0 bases and V 1 base, and 7 bases lay outside the gene matches. The CDR3 runs 18 residues. The germline V gene encodes CDR1 SGDLS and CDR2 YYNGEE. CDR3: CASSVSGTSGEYSYEQYF. CDR3 bases: TGTGCCAGCAGCGTATCCGGGACTAGCGGGGAGTACTCCTACGAGCAGTACTTC.

The chain uses TRBV2 and TRBJ2-3; perhaps TRBD2 as D (7 bases). The CDR3 sequence is 14 residues long. CDR1 SNHLY and CDR2 FYNNEI come from the germline V gene. The V end was cut by 6 bases, the J end by 4 bases, with 14 bases between. CDR3 in DNA: TGTGCCAGCAGGACGAGGGGGAGGGCAGATACGCAGTATTTT. This codes for CASRTRGRADTQYF.

Of note for this clone: One junction end does not reproduce the germline sequence, and a read error may be involved. The V gene is TRBV2, the J gene TRBJ1-1; D might be TRBD1 (6 bases). Per the germline V gene, CDR1 is SNHLY and CDR2 is FYNNEI. The CDR3 runs 12 residues. CDR3 loop: CASREDRPEAFF. The DNA of the CDR3 is TGTGCCAGCAGGGAAGACAGGCCTGAAGCTTTCTTT.

The chain employs TRBV9 and TRBJ2-7, with unresolved D. V was shortened by 0 bases and J by 7 bases, with 17 bases between the two germline ends. Germline loops: CDR1 SGDLS, CDR2 YYNGEE. This CDR3 has 15 residues. The CDR3 sequence: CASSVDGVSSREQYF. The DNA for the CDR3 is TGTGCCAGCAGCGTAGATGGGGTCTCGTCTCGGGAGCAGTACTTC.

This clone came up a few times. One end of the junction fails to match germline, which may point to a read error. The rearrangement uses TRBV7-7 and TRBJ1-1; 9 bases map to TRBD1. This CDR3 contains 14 residues. Germline assignment: CDR1 SSHAT and CDR2 FNYEAQ (reference sequence). CDR3 nucleotide sequence: TGTGCTAGCAGCCGGGACAGGGTACGGACTGAAGCTTTCTTT. Its protein product is CASSRDRVRTEAFF.

This clone appeared once. The chain recombines TRBV6-6 with TRBJ2-7; TRBD2 is a possible D gene (6 bases). CDR3 length: 13 residues. V was shortened by 6 bases and J by 5 bases, with 14 bases between the two germline ends. CDR1 and CDR2 (germline): MNHNY, SVGAGI (reference sequence). The CDR3 spells CASSDGGDHEQYF. CDR3 nucleotides: TGTGCCAGCAGCGACGGAGGGGACCACGAGCAGTACTTC.

This clone has only a few counts. The rearrangement uses TRBV21-1 and TRBJ2-7. TRBV21-1 is recorded as a pseudogene. The CDR3 is made up of 14 amino acids. CDR3 region: CASSRNKGPWEQYF. DNA for the CDR3: TGTGCCAGCAGCAGGAATAAGGGACCGTGGGAGCAGTACTTC.

J is TRBJ1-2 and V is TRBV10-2; 9 bases line up with TRBD1. The germline CDR1 and CDR2 sequences are WSHSY and SAAADI. V was pared by 0 bases and J by 3 bases, with 8 bases of the junction left unmatched. The CDR3 consists of 17 residues. CDR3 amino acids: CASSESGTGQKDYGYTF. As DNA, the CDR3 is TGCGCCAGCAGTGAGTCAGGGACAGGGCAAAAGGACTATGGCTACACCTTC.

This sequence joins TRBV5-4 and TRBJ2-1; tentatively, D is TRBD2 (6 bases). V was pared by 4 bases and J by 14 bases, with 22 bases between. CDR3 length equals 14 residues. Germline V gene lookup returns CDR1 SGHNT and CDR2 YYREEE (reference sequence). The CDR3 DNA follows: TGTGCCAGCAGCCCGTCCGGGGAGGCGGCGAGGAAGTTCTTC. Amino acid sequence: CASSPSGEAARKFF.

The rearrangement links TRBV18 to TRBJ2-2; D perhaps matches TRBD2 (5 bases). The CDR3 loop spans 17 amino acids. Germline V gene lookup returns CDR1 KGHSH and CDR2 LQKENI. V lost 4 bases and J 3 bases, leaving 18 bases between the germline ends. The CDR3 DNA follows: TGTGCCAGCTCACGGACTGAAACGGACGCTTACACCGGGGAGCTGTTTTTT. Translation: CASSRTETDAYTGELFF.

This chain uses TRBV27 with TRBJ2-5, with 16 bases identical to TRBD2. Germline V gene sequence: CDR1 MNHEY, CDR2 SMNVEV (reference sequence). Trimming removed 6 bases from V and 4 bases from J; junction bases left unmatched: 5. This CDR3 is built from 16 residues. CDR3 DNA sequence: TGTGCCAGCAGGGGACTAGCGGGGGGGCCGGGAGAGACCCAGTACTTC. Translating gives CASRGLAGGPGETQYF.

The V gene is TRBV6-5, the J gene TRBJ2-3; D is undetermined. The CDR3 is 12 amino acids. Germline values: CDR1 MNHEY, CDR2 SVGAGI. The V gene lost 6 bases and the J gene lost 11 bases, with 15 bases spanning the gap. This CDR3 reads CASSPSVPGQYF. CDR3 sequence (DNA): TGTGCCAGCAGCCCCAGCGTCCCGGGGCAGTATTTT.

Only a few counts were recorded for this clone. The rearrangement links TRBV2 to TRBJ2-7; D possibly corresponds to TRBD1 (5 bases). The germline CDR1 and CDR2 sequences are SNHLY and FYNNEI. This CDR3 is built from 13 residues. Trimming took off 9 bases at V and 2 bases at J, with 14 bases between the two ends. As DNA, the CDR3 is TGTGCCAGTAACAGGCGTCTAGCCTACGAGCAGTACTTC. It encodes CASNRRLAYEQYF.